A single sample gave rise to the 18 T cell receptor beta chains below, sequenced in a study of identifying expanded T cells in peripheral blood. Some clones are missing from TCRdb's copy, which holds only in-frame ones; the method was immunoSEQ multiplex PCR. The sample holds 50,000 to 70,000 clones, around 87% seen once. The sequenced material came from blood. These receptors were taken from a person aged 18 to 69 in good health.

The chain combines TRBV5-1 with TRBJ2-5, with D unresolved. The CDR3 covers 15 residues. V lost 5 bases, J lost 2 bases, and 16 bases lay in between. Germline CDR1 reads SGHRS; CDR2 reads YFSETQ. The DNA of the CDR3 is TGCGCCAGCAGGTCCTCCTCAGCGTATCAAGAGACCCAGTACTTC. It encodes CASRSSSAYQETQYF. Based on the CDR3 plus reference TRBV5-1 and TRBJ2-5, the full variable domain is KAGVTQTPRYLIKTRGQQVTLSCSPISGHRSVSWYQQTPGQGLQFLFEYFSETQRNKGNFPGRFSGRQFSNSRSEMNVSTLELGDSALYLCASRSSSAYQETQYFGPGTRLLVL.

The chain joins TRBV20-1 to TRBJ1-2; D is ambiguous. Germline lookup yields CDR1 DFQATT and CDR2 SNEGSKA (reference sequence). This CDR3 is 8 amino acids long. CDR3 sequence reads: CIRYGYTF. The DNA for the CDR3 is TGCATCCGCTATGGCTACACCTTC.

The V call is TRBV6-4, the J call TRBJ2-7; D not certain. V lost 7 bases and J lost 6, with 10 bases in between. The CDR3 runs 11 residues. The germline gives CDR1 MRHNA, CDR2 SNTAGT. The CDR3 protein is CASTRLGEQYF. In DNA form, the CDR3 reads TGTGCCAGCACCCGTCTCGGCGAGCAGTACTTC.

The CDR3 coding sequence is TGTGCCTGGAGTATAAATTCCGGACGGATCACGGGCGCCTACGAGCAGTACTTC. It is translated as CAWSINSGRITGAYEQYF. J is TRBJ2-7 and V is TRBV30; D gene ambiguous. CDR1 is GTSNPN, CDR2 SVGIG, per germline (reference sequence). CDR3 length equals 18 residues. V shed 2 bases and J shed 2 bases, with 25 bases lying between them.

The V and J genes are TRBV7-9 and TRBJ2-5, with D perhaps matching TRBD1 or TRBD2 (5 bases each). The CDR3 contains 15 residues. Germline V gives CDR1 SEHNR, CDR2 FQNEAQ (reference sequence). Trimming pared 5 bases from V and 5 bases from J, leaving 18 bases between. The chain's CDR3 is CASSPPGTFLETQYF. The CDR3 bases are TGTGCCAGCAGCCCCCCAGGGACCTTTCTGGAGACCCAGTACTTC.

The chain uses TRBV28 and TRBJ1-2, with D perhaps TRBD1 (6 bases). Trimming shortened V by 6 bases and J by 5 bases, and 13 bases separated the two germline ends. The germline gives CDR1 MDHEN, CDR2 SYDVKM. The CDR3 is 13 residues long. The CDR3 reads CASRGTLRYGYTF. The CDR3 bases are TGTGCCAGCAGGGGGACACTCCGATATGGCTACACCTTC.

This sequence joins TRBV30 and TRBJ2-1; unclear D gene. Germline CDR1 GTSNPN, CDR2 SVGIG (reference sequence). This CDR3 has 14 residues. Trimming removed 0 bases from V and 6 bases from J, with 12 bases in between. CDR3 protein: CAWSVGAHANEQFF. CDR3 bases: TGTGCCTGGAGTGTGGGCGCCCACGCCAATGAGCAGTTCTTC.

CDR3 sequence reads: CASSLDEAVGDTIYF. DNA for the CDR3: TGTGCCAGCAGTTTAGACGAAGCCGTGGGGGACACCATATATTTT. The chain links TRBV6-5 to TRBJ1-3; TRBD1 might be the D (5 bases). The V end was cut by 4 bases, the J end by 8 bases, with 18 bases between. This CDR3 is built from 15 residues. Germline assignment: CDR1 MNHEY and CDR2 SVGAGI.

This clone was seen a few times. The chain carries TRBV6-7 and TRBJ1-5, with D unclear. TRBV6-7 is noted as an ORF with a role that remains uncertain. The germline V and J ends were trimmed by 6 bases and 8 bases, with 5 bases remaining between them. The length of the CDR3 is 10 residues. In nucleotides, the CDR3 is TGTGCCAGCAGCGTAAAGCCCCAGCATTTT. Residues: CASSVKPQHF.

In this sample, this clone is medium-sized (0.01 to 0.1%). The chain joins TRBV6-4 to TRBJ2-2; the match to TRBD2 covers 8 bases. This CDR3 comprises 14 residues. The germline CDR1 and CDR2 sequences are MRHNA and SNTAGT. Unmatched junction bases numbered 0, after V lost 3 bases and J lost 3 bases. The CDR3 nucleotides read TGTGCCAGCAGTGAGCGGGGGGACACCGGGGAGCTGTTTTTT. Its translation: CASSERGDTGELFF.

The gene calls are TRBV19 and TRBJ1-2; 8 bases agree with TRBD1. CDR1 is LNHDA and CDR2 is SQIVND in the germline V gene (reference sequence). The length of the CDR3 is 16 residues. The ends lost 3 bases at V and 3 bases at J; junction bases unmatched: 9. CDR3 sequence: CASSMTSGQVDYGYTF. The CDR3 DNA sequence: TGTGCCAGTAGTATGACCTCGGGACAGGTGGACTATGGCTACACCTTC. Together with reference TRBV19 and TRBJ1-2, the CDR3 gives the full variable domain: DGGITQSPKYLFRKEGQNVTLSCEQNLNHDAMYWYRQDPGQGLRLIYYSQIVNDFQKGDIAEGYSVSREKKESFPLTVTSAQKNPTAFYLCASSMTSGQVDYGYTFGSGTRLTVV.

The chain couples TRBV19 to TRBJ2-1; 8 nucleotides agree with TRBD1. V shed 7 bases and J 8 bases; nucleotides not matched to a gene: 4. CDR1 LNHDA and CDR2 SQIVND come from the germline V gene (reference sequence). The CDR3 length is 12 residues. CDR3 in DNA: TGTGCCAGTATCGGACAGGGTTATGAGCAGTTCTTC. Its protein is CASIGQGYEQFF.

The V and J genes are TRBV4-1 and TRBJ1-4; tentative D call: TRBD1 (6 bases). Germline V gene sequence: CDR1 MGHRA, CDR2 YSYEKL. The CDR3 is 18 amino acids. V was shortened by 2 bases and J by 2 bases, with 18 bases between the two germline ends. The DNA for the CDR3 is TGCGCCAGCAGCCAACCCGGGGCGGGGGGCAGGACTAATGAAAAACTGTTTTTT. Residues: CASSQPGAGGRTNEKLFF.

This clone has a handful of counts. V is TRBV7-3 and J is TRBJ2-1; 12 nucleotides match TRBD2. V lost 4 bases and J lost 3; bases outside the gene matches: 1. Germline assignment: CDR1 SGHTA and CDR2 FQGTGA. The CDR3 loop spans 15 amino acids. CDR3 protein: CASSSGLAGYNEQFF. CDR3 DNA: TGTGCCAGCAGCTCGGGACTAGCGGGCTACAATGAGCAGTTCTTC.

The gene calls are TRBV15 and TRBJ2-2; D perhaps matches TRBD1 (5 bases). The CDR3 has 15 residues. V was shortened by 2 bases and J by 7 bases, with 14 bases between the two germline ends. Germline values: CDR1 LNHNV, CDR2 YYDKDF (reference sequence). CDR3 coding DNA: TGTGCCACCAGCAGAACAGGAGATTCCCTCGGGGAGCTGTTTTTT. It yields the protein CATSRTGDSLGELFF.

As for this clone: Compared with germline, one end of the junction differs, possibly owing to a read error. The CDR3: CASSEPQGTSHEQYF. CDR3 DNA sequence: TGTGCCAGCAGTGAACCACAGGGCACCTCCCACGAGCAGTACTTC. This rearrangement joins TRBV6-4 to TRBJ2-7, with D perhaps matching TRBD1 (6 bases). CDR1 is MRHNA and CDR2 is SNTAGT in the germline V gene. The CDR3 totals 15 residues.

This chain uses TRBV5-1 with TRBJ1-4; tentatively, D is TRBD1 (6 bases). V was pared by 5 bases and J by 2 bases, with 19 bases between. The CDR3 length is 17 residues. Germline-derived CDR1 and CDR2 are SGHRS and YFSETQ. CDR3 sequence reads: CASSPETGLFTNEKLFF. For the CDR3, the DNA is TGCGCCAGCAGTCCGGAAACAGGGCTATTTACTAATGAAAAACTGTTTTTT.

Worth noting for this clone: At the DNA level, this CDR3 is encoded by other sequences in the same sample as well. This rearrangement joins TRBV28 to TRBJ1-5; TRBD1 matches 10 bases. Germline-derived CDR1 and CDR2 are MDHEN and SYDVKM. The CDR3 loop spans 16 amino acids. After removal of 4 bases from V and 3 bases from J, the junction contained 6 bases not matched to a gene. The CDR3 nucleotides read TGTGCCAGCAGTTCACGGACAGGGGGGTACAATCAGCCCCAGCATTTT. Its translation: CASSSRTGGYNQPQHF.